This T cell receptor beta chain was sequenced for a study of cytomegalovirus exposure and HLA in healthy donors. The assay was immunoSEQ multiplex PCR, and TCRdb's table has in-frame clones only and misses some. The data contain 250,000 to 350,000 clones, roughly nine tenths of them singletons. CDR1 is MNHEY and CDR2 is SVGAGI in the germline V gene. Trimming cost V 6 bases and J 7 bases, with 3 bases left between them. CDR3 length: 9 amino acids. This receptor was obtained from a woman in her thirties in good health and CMV-seropositive. The rearrangement uses TRBV6-5 and TRBJ1-2, with no clear D. The material sequenced was PBMCs. The CDR3 DNA reads as TGTGCCAGCAGCGGTGGCTACACCTTC. Translating gives CASSGGYTF.